One sample yielded the 27 T cell receptor beta chains listed below, sequenced in a study of blood T cell repertoires in COVID-19. Clones were sequenced by immunoSEQ multiplex PCR, and TCRdb holds only the in-frame ones, with some missing. The table records about 150,000 clones, about 87% of them present only once. Material for sequencing was peripheral blood. The receptors were sampled from a human donor in a cohort sampled during active COVID-19.

The rearrangement uses TRBV20-1 and TRBJ1-4; no clear D gene. Trimming cost V 1 base and J 6 bases, with 3 bases left between them. The length of the CDR3 is 11 residues. The germline gives CDR1 DFQATT, CDR2 SNEGSKA (reference sequence). CDR3 in amino acids: CSARADEKLFF. CDR3 sequence (DNA): TGCAGTGCTAGAGCGGATGAAAAACTGTTTTTT.

This sequence joins TRBV6-2 or TRBV6-3 and TRBJ1-1; tentatively, D is TRBD1 (6 bases). Germline-derived CDR1 and CDR2 are MNHEY and SVGEGT. V lost 5 bases and J 1 base, leaving 8 bases between the germline ends. This CDR3 is 13 amino acids long. The CDR3 is CASSTGTNTEAFF. CDR3 in DNA: TGTGCCAGCAGTACAGGGACGAACACTGAAGCTTTCTTT.

This clone came up once. Here the CDR3 reads CASSLDRPNTGELFF. In DNA form, the CDR3 reads TGTGCCAGCAGCTTAGATCGTCCCAACACCGGGGAGCTGTTTTTT. The chain uses TRBV7-2 and TRBJ2-2, with no clear D. Germline V gene sequence: CDR1 SGHTA, CDR2 FQGNSA. Trimming took 1 base from V and 2 from J, leaving 8 bases between them. The CDR3 loop spans 15 amino acids.

CDR3: CASSKGQQETQYF. DNA for the CDR3: TGTGCCAGCAGCAAAGGCCAGCAAGAGACCCAGTACTTC. This sequence joins TRBV21-1 and TRBJ2-5; the table names TRBD1, a call not compared with the DNA. TRBV21-1 is classified as a pseudogene. CDR3 length: 13 amino acids.

This clone has just one count. This CDR3 reads CASSQGQGAWGYTF. CDR3 in DNA: TGTGCCAGCAGCCAAGGACAGGGGGCATGGGGCTACACCTTC. V gene TRBV3-1 (or the pseudogene TRBV3-2) combines with J gene TRBJ1-2; TRBD1 matches 10 bases. CDR1 and CDR2 from the germline V gene are LGHDT and YNNKEL (reference sequence). There are 14 residues in the CDR3. With 1 base clipped from V and 8 bases from J, the junction kept 4 bases outside the gene matches.

The rearrangement uses TRBV30 and TRBJ1-5; 7 nucleotides agree with TRBD1. CDR1 and CDR2 from the germline V gene are GTSNPN and SVGIG (reference sequence). J lost 5 bases, V lost 2 bases, and 9 bases had no gene match. The CDR3 contains 15 residues. The CDR3 region is CAWSIGQGDHQPQHF. The CDR3 DNA reads as TGTGCCTGGAGTATTGGCCAGGGGGACCATCAGCCCCAGCATTTT.

The CDR3 nucleotides read TGCAGTGCACCGGAGAGGCGAGCTTTCTTT. Its translation: CSAPERRAFF. This chain uses TRBV20-1 with TRBJ1-1, with D unclear. Germline CDR1 and CDR2: DFQATT and SNEGSKA (reference sequence). This CDR3 region has 10 residues. The germline V and J ends were trimmed by 6 bases and 10 bases, with 12 bases remaining between them.

The V gene is TRBV7-8, the J gene TRBJ2-5; 9 nucleotides align to TRBD1. The V gene end was trimmed by 5 bases and the J gene end by 9 bases; junction bases not matched to a gene: 10. Germline V gene lookup returns CDR1 SGHVS and CDR2 FQNEAQ. The CDR3 runs to 14 residues. CDR3 sequence: CASSTSTGGLAQYF. Written as DNA, the CDR3 is TGTGCCAGCAGCACATCGACAGGGGGTCTAGCCCAGTACTTC.

In the case of this clone: The sample holds other DNA sequences that translate to the same CDR3. V gene TRBV7-9 combines with J gene TRBJ1-1; D possibly corresponds to TRBD1 (5 bases). Germline V gene data show CDR1 as SEHNR and CDR2 as FQNEAQ (reference sequence). The length of the CDR3 is 13 residues. Trimming pared 3 bases from V and 0 bases from J, leaving 5 bases between. The CDR3 nucleotides are TGTGCCAGCAGCTTGACAGTGAACACTGAAGCTTTCTTT. Encoded protein: CASSLTVNTEAFF.

This sequence joins TRBV2 and TRBJ2-1; TRBD2 matches at 11 bases. The CDR3 extends over 15 amino acids. Germline V lookup: CDR1 SNHLY, CDR2 FYNNEI. J lost 8 bases, V lost 7 bases, and 10 bases had no gene match. The CDR3 protein is CASTPRTSGPYEQFF. The CDR3 DNA follows: TGTGCCAGCACCCCAAGGACTAGCGGGCCATATGAGCAGTTCTTC.

The CDR3, as DNA: TGTGCCAGTAGTATCCAGGGGGCTGACGGCTATGGCTACACCTTC. This translates into CASSIQGADGYGYTF. The rearrangement uses TRBV19 and TRBJ1-2; 8 nucleotides align to TRBD1. CDR3 size: 15 residues. The germline gives CDR1 LNHDA, CDR2 SQIVND (reference sequence). Unmatched junction bases numbered 7, after V lost 3 bases and J lost 4 bases. Drawing the rest from reference TRBV19 and TRBJ1-2, the complete variable domain is DGGITQSPKYLFRKEGQNVTLSCEQNLNHDAMYWYRQDPGQGLRLIYYSQIVNDFQKGDIAEGYSVSREKKESFPLTVTSAQKNPTAFYLCASSIQGADGYGYTFGSGTRLTVV.

The chain couples TRBV9 to TRBJ2-1; TRBD2 agrees at 11 bases. This CDR3 region has 15 residues. CDR1 and CDR2 from the germline V gene are SGDLS and YYNGEE. V shed 4 bases and J 4 bases; nucleotides not matched to a gene: 4. CDR3 coding DNA: TGTGCCAGCAGCCCCCTAGCGGGGGGATACAATGAGCAGTTCTTC. It encodes CASSPLAGGYNEQFF.

The rearrangement joins TRBV10-3 to TRBJ2-1; TRBD1 matches at 7 bases. CDR1 ENHRY and CDR2 SYGVKD come from the germline V gene. With 4 bases clipped from V and 3 bases from J, the junction kept 6 bases outside the gene matches. This CDR3 has 15 amino acids. CDR3 coding DNA: TGTGCCATCAGTGGGGCCGGGACAGTCTACAATGAGCAGTTCTTC. This sequence encodes CAISGAGTVYNEQFF.

The CDR3 here is CASSQEGSAGGQETQYF. The CDR3 region has the DNA TGCGCCAGCAGCCAAGAAGGGTCAGCGGGGGGCCAAGAGACCCAGTACTTC. The gene calls are TRBV4-1 and TRBJ2-5; 9 nucleotides align to TRBD2. The V gene end was trimmed by 0 bases and the J gene end by 1 base; junction bases not matched to a gene: 6. Germline CDR1 is MGHRA and CDR2 is YSYEKL. This CDR3 comprises 17 residues.

The chain carries TRBV5-1 and TRBJ2-1; TRBD1 is a possible D gene (6 bases). The CDR3 is made up of 14 amino acids. CDR1 SGHRS and CDR2 YFSETQ come from the germline V gene. Trimming cost V 0 bases and J 7 bases, with 11 bases left between them. The CDR3 region has the DNA TGCGCCAGCAGCTTGGTTCCAGGGGAAAATGAGCAGTTCTTC. It is translated as CASSLVPGENEQFF.

This chain joins TRBV7-2 and TRBJ2-3, with 9 nucleotides matching TRBD2. V lost 5 bases and J lost 8; bases outside the gene matches: 17. Germline V lookup: CDR1 SGHTA, CDR2 FQGNSA. This CDR3 is built from 17 residues. The CDR3 here is CASSPGTSLARVRTQYF. The DNA of the CDR3 is TGTGCCAGCAGCCCTGGGACTAGCCTGGCTCGGGTCCGTACGCAGTATTTT. Filled out from reference TRBV7-2 and TRBJ2-3, the complete variable domain reads GAGVSQSPSNKVTEKGKDVELRCDPISGHTALYWYRQSLGQGLEFLIYFQGNSAPDKSGLPSDRFSAERTGGSVSTLTIQRTQQEDSAVYLCASSPGTSLARVRTQYFGPGTRLTVL.

The chain combines TRBV18 with TRBJ1-2; D may be TRBD1 (6 bases). Per germline, CDR1 KGHSH and CDR2 LQKENI. This CDR3 is 15 amino acids long. V lost 3 bases, J lost 5 bases, and 16 bases lay in between. CDR3 coding DNA: TGTGCCAGCTCACCCGCCAGGGGAAGTTTTTATGGCTACACCTTC. Translation gives CASSPARGSFYGYTF. Filled out from reference TRBV18 and TRBJ1-2, the complete variable domain reads NAGVMQNPRHLVRRRGQEARLRCSPMKGHSHVYWYRQLPEEGLKFMVYLQKENIIDESGMPKERFSAEFPKEGPSILRIQQVVRGDSAAYFCASSPARGSFYGYTFGSGTRLTVV.

As DNA, the CDR3 is TGCGCCAGCAGCTCGGACAGGGGCCACAATGAGCAGTTCTTC. Its translation: CASSSDRGHNEQFF. The chain employs TRBV5-1 and TRBJ2-1, with 9 nucleotides matching TRBD1. The V gene end was trimmed by 3 bases and the J gene end by 5 bases; junction bases not matched to a gene: 3. This CDR3 has 14 amino acids. Germline V gives CDR1 SGHRS, CDR2 YFSETQ.

The J gene is TRBJ2-3, the V gene TRBV6-5, with D possibly matching TRBD2 (5 bases). Trimming took off 6 bases at V and 1 base at J, with 14 bases between the two ends. This CDR3 comprises 15 residues. The V gene's germline CDR1 is MNHEY and CDR2 SVGAGI. CDR3 in amino acids: CASRMIQRGTDTQYF. For the CDR3, the DNA is TGTGCCAGCAGGATGATTCAGAGGGGCACAGATACGCAGTATTTT.

The V call is TRBV5-4, the J call TRBJ2-7; 12 bases are a match to TRBD1. This CDR3 is built from 16 residues. Germline assignment: CDR1 SGHNT and CDR2 YYREEE (reference sequence). V shed 7 bases and J 0 bases; nucleotides not matched to a gene: 8. CDR3 in amino acids: CASHNPGQGASYEQYF. In nucleotides, the CDR3 is TGTGCCAGCCATAATCCGGGACAGGGGGCCTCCTACGAGCAGTACTTC. The whole variable domain, filled in from reference TRBV5-4 and TRBJ2-7, reads ETGVTQSPTHLIKTRGQQVTLRCSSQSGHNTVSWYQQALGQGPQFIFQYYREEENGRGNFPPRFSGLQFPNYSSELNVNALELDDSALYLCASHNPGQGASYEQYFGPGTRLTVT.

The chain combines TRBV2 with TRBJ2-3; 9 bases fit TRBD2. The CDR3 is 13 amino acids. V lost 6 bases to trimming and J lost 5 bases; unmatched junction nucleotides: 3. The germline V gene has CDR1 SNHLY and CDR2 FYNNEI. The CDR3 loop reads CASRGRGGDTQYF. CDR3 bases: TGTGCCAGCAGGGGGCGGGGGGGAGATACGCAGTATTTT.

The chain couples TRBV5-1 to TRBJ1-1; perhaps TRBD1 as D (6 bases). This CDR3 contains 15 residues. In germline, CDR1 is SGHRS, CDR2 YFSETQ. V was pared by 1 base and J by 1 base, with 11 bases between. This CDR3 is CASSLMGQKNTEAFF. DNA of the CDR3: TGCGCCAGCAGCTTGATGGGACAAAAGAACACTGAAGCTTTCTTT.

The chain combines TRBV4-3 with TRBJ1-3, with D uncertain. The V and J ends lost 1 base and 0 bases respectively, with 7 bases between them. The length of the CDR3 is 15 residues. CDR1 and CDR2 from the germline V gene are LGHNA and YSLEER. CDR3 loop: CASSQVYGSGNTIYF. The CDR3, as DNA: TGCGCCAGCAGCCAAGTGTACGGCTCTGGAAACACCATATATTTT.

The rearrangement uses TRBV11-3 and TRBJ2-2, with a tentative D call TRBD2 (7 bases). CDR1 and CDR2 (germline): SGHNT, YENEEA. This CDR3 is built from 16 residues. Trimming stripped 1 base from V and 4 bases from J, with 13 bases between. Here the CDR3 reads CASSLGGGAGTGELFF. CDR3 nucleotide sequence: TGTGCCAGCAGCTTAGGTGGGGGGGCCGGCACCGGGGAGCTGTTTTTT.

This rearrangement joins TRBV30 to TRBJ2-5, with no clear D. The length of the CDR3 is 10 residues. V lost 3 bases and J lost 5, with 4 bases in between. Germline loops: CDR1 GTSNPN, CDR2 SVGIG (reference sequence). The CDR3 sequence is CAWSQETQYF. The CDR3 DNA sequence: TGTGCCTGGAGCCAGGAGACCCAGTACTTC.

This chain joins TRBV4-2 and TRBJ1-2; D is unclear. The germline V gene encodes CDR1 LGHNA and CDR2 YNFKEQ. V dropped 0 bases and J dropped 8 bases, with 16 bases sitting between them. The CDR3 is made up of 15 amino acids. The CDR3 bases are TGTGCCAGCAGCCAAGAGAACGACTCCTATGAGGGCTACACCTTC. It specifies CASSQENDSYEGYTF.

This chain joins TRBV3-1 (or the pseudogene TRBV3-2) and TRBJ2-5, with a weak D call TRBD1 (6 bases). The CDR3 covers 17 residues. Germline CDR1 LGHDT, CDR2 YNNKEL (reference sequence). Trimming pared 0 bases from V and 7 bases from J, leaving 21 bases between. Here the CDR3 reads CASSQDSARGKGGTQYF. The DNA of the CDR3 is TGTGCCAGCAGCCAAGATTCGGCCAGGGGTAAGGGTGGGACCCAGTACTTC.